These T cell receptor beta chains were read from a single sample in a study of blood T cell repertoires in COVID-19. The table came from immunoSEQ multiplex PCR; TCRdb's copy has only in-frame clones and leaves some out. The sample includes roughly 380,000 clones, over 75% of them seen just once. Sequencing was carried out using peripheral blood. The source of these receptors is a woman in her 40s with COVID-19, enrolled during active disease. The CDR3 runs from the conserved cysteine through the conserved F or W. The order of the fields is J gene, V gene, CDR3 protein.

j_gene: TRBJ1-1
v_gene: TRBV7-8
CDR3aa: CASRKDRGKRSWNFF

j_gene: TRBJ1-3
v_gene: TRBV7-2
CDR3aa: CASSFSAGSGNTIYF

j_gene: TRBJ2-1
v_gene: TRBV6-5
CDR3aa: CASGRDSRSYNEQFF

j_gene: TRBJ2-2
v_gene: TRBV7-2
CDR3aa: CASSPSLGGTGELFF

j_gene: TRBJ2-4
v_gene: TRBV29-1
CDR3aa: CSVGGKLAKNIQYF

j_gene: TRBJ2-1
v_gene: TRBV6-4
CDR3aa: CASSDSPGGASSYNEQFF

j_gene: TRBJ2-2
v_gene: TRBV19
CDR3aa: CASSPSGRTGELFF

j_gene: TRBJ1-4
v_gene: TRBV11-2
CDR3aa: CASSLEVGGKLFF

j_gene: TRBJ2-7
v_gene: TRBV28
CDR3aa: CASSLFWSHDEQYF

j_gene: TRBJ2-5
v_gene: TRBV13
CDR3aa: CASSSDRRETQYF

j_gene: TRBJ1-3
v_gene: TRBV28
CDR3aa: CASSLREASGNTIYF

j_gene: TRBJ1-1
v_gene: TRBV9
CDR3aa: CASSPSGEGKDTEAFF

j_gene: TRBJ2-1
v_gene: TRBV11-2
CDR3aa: CASSLGLTTSTQQFF

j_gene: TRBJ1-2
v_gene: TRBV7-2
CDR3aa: CASSPGGGAGGYTF

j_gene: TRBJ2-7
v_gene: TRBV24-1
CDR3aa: CATSDGAQGSYYEQYF

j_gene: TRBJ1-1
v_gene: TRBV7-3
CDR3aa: CASSPRGDTEAFF

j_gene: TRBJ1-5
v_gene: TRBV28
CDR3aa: CASSFLPGVDGNQPQHF

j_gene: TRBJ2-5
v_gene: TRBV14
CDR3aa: CASSPGGIGETQYF

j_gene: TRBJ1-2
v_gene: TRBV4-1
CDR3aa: CASSQDSSGRGGYTF

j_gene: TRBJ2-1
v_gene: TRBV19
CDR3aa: CASSLAALTGNEQFF

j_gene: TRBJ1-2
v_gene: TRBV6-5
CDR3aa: CASTLRQEGDYGYTF

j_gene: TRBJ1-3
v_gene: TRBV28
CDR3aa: CASSPRGQGNTIYF

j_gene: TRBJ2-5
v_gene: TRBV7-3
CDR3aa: CASSRQGVGETQYF

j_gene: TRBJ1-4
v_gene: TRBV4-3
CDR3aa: CASSPQGLGEKLFF

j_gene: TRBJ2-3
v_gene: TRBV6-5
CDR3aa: CASSLLAVSTDTQYF

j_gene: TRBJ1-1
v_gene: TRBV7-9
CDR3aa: CASSFQGNFEAFF

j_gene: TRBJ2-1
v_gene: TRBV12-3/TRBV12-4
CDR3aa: CASSRDFNNEQFF

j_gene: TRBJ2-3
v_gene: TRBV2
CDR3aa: CASRERGTSGGLDTQYF

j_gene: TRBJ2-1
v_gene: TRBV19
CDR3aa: CASSTLLVPYNEQFF

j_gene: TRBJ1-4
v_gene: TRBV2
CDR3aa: CAVHRATNEKLFF

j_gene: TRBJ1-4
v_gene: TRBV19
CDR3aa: CASHTGRVREKLFF

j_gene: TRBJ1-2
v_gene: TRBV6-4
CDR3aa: CASSLDFRQGAYYGYTF

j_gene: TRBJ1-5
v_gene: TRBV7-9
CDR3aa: CASSHGATEVQPQHF

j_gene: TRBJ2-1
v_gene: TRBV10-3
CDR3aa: CAISDLTSGGAYNEQFF

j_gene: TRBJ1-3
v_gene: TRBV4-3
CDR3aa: CASSQEPLGGGRNTIYF

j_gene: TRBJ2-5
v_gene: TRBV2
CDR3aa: CASSPKRGLETQYF